A single T cell receptor (beta chain) is shown here with its context. This specimen comes from a study of shared clonotypes between healthy human individuals. Profiled with immunoSEQ multiplex PCR; TCRdb holds only in-frame clones, not every one. The sample has under 2,500,000 clones; 95% are singletons. Germline V gene data show CDR1 as KGHSH and CDR2 as LQKENI. This CDR3 has 14 residues. Trimming removed 5 bases from V and 8 bases from J, with 16 bases in between. Each sample came from a Caucasian adult donor living in Nashville, Tennessee. This sequence was found in a man aged 18 to 30 in good health. The source material was naive CD4+ T cells sorted from blood. Subset defined: CD45RA+ positively selected. This rearrangement joins TRBV18 to TRBJ2-1; D not certain. The CDR3 here is CASSDGLIGYEQFF. DNA for the CDR3: TGTGCCAGCTCAGACGGTTTGATAGGGTATGAGCAGTTCTTC.